The TCR beta chain described here comes from a study of radiation and T cells in renal cell carcinoma. Study-wide findings and caveats: From baseline, blood top tumor clonotypes peaked at 2 weeks post-radiation. Without pretreatment biopsies, baseline tumor clonotype presence was undetermined.

Comment on this clone: Its antigen is undetermined.

Trimming cost V 1 base and J 4 bases; bases outside gene matches: 11. The CDR3 consists of 18 residues. Germline V gene data show CDR1 as SEHNR and CDR2 as FQNEAQ (reference sequence). The time point here: blood 4 weeks post-SBRT, at nephrectomy. The treatment was: 15 Gy SBRT to primary tumor, nephrectomy 4 weeks later. Nephrectomy followed 15 Gy stereotactic body radiation by 4 weeks. Produced via immunoSEQ multiplex PCR; TCRdb's table is partial and in-frame only. The sample holds around 100,000 clones, roughly 88% seen once. The sample here was blood, taken from a patient whose treatment included radiotherapy and nephrectomy. The receptor was isolated from a man in his sixties with renal cell carcinoma. The J gene is TRBJ2-1, the V gene TRBV7-9, with 9 bases fitting TRBD2. CDR3: CASSLGRLAGRRYNEQFF. CDR3 DNA: TGTGCCAGCAGCTTAGGGCGCCTAGCGGGGAGAAGATACAATGAGCAGTTCTTC.